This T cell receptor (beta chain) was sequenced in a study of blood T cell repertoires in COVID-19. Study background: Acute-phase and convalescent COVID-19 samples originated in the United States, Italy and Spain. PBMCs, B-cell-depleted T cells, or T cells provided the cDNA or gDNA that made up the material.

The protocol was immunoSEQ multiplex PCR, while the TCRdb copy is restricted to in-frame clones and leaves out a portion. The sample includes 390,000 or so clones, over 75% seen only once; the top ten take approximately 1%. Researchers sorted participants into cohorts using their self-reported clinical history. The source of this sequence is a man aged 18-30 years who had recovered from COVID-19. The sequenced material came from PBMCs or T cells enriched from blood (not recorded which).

CDR3 in DNA: TGTGCCAGCAGTTACCCGGGACAGACCGAGATTAAGCCCAACCCGCCTTGCACTGAAGCTTTCTTT. Encoded protein: CASSYPGQTEIKPNPPCTEAFF. V and J are TRBV21-1 and TRBJ1-1; TRBD1, the D gene given by the table, was not confirmed from the DNA. TRBV21-1 is classified as a pseudogene. The CDR3 sequence is 22 residues long.